This T cell receptor beta chain appears in the sequencing data of a study of blood T cell repertoires in COVID-19. Looked up from germline, CDR1 is MNHNY and CDR2 is SVGAGI (reference sequence). With 5 bases clipped from V and 8 bases from J, the junction kept 8 bases outside the gene matches. CDR3 length equals 13 residues. Produced via immunoSEQ multiplex PCR; TCRdb's table is partial and in-frame only. This table has tens of thousands of clones, roughly 80% appearing once. The sequence was obtained from a human donor in a cohort sampled during active or convalescent COVID-19. The source material was peripheral blood. The chain combines TRBV6-6 with TRBJ1-2; 7 bases match TRBD1. The CDR3 region is CASSPQGTGGYTF. The CDR3 DNA reads TGTGCCAGCAGTCCACAGGGGACCGGCGGCTACACCTTC.